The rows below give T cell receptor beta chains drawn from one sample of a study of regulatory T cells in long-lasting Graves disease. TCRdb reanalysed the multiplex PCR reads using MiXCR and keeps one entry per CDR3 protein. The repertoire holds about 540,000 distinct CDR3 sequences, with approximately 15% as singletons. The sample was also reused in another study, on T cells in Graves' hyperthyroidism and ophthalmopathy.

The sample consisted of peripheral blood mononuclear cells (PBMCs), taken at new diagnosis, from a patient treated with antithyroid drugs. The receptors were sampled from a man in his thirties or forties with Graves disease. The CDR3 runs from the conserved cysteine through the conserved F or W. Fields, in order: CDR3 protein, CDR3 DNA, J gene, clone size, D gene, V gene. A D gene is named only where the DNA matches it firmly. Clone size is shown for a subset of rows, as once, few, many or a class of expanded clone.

cdr3_aa: CASIERTDTQYF; cdr3_nt: TGTGCCAGCATCGAGCGCACAGATACGCAGTATTTT; j_call: TRBJ2-3; clone_size: many; d_call: .; v_call: TRBV2
cdr3_aa: CASTQGTAIRGGRDEQFF; cdr3_nt: TGTGCCAGCACCCAAGGGACAGCAATTAGGGGAGGTCGCGATGAGCAGTTCTTC; j_call: TRBJ2-1; clone_size: many; d_call: .; v_call: TRBV6-1
cdr3_aa: CASSLPGVVYEQYF; cdr3_nt: TGCGCCAGCAGCTTACCAGGGGTTGTATACGAGCAGTACTTC; j_call: TRBJ2-7; clone_size: many; d_call: .; v_call: TRBV5-1
cdr3_aa: CASSFRGLRADTEAFF; cdr3_nt: TGTGCCAGCAGCTTTAGGGGGTTAAGGGCCGACACTGAAGCTTTCTTT; j_call: TRBJ1-1; clone_size: many; d_call: .; v_call: TRBV12-3/TRBV12-4
cdr3_aa: CASSLGSVGGREQYF; cdr3_nt: TGTGCCAGCAGCTTAGGAAGCGTAGGGGGAAGGGAGCAGTACTTC; j_call: TRBJ2-7; clone_size: many; d_call: .; v_call: TRBV7-9
cdr3_aa: CASSLGTERTDTQYF; cdr3_nt: TGTGCCAGCAGCCTCGGGACAGAGCGCACAGATACGCAGTATTTT; j_call: TRBJ2-3; clone_size: many; d_call: TRBD1; v_call: TRBV12-3/TRBV12-4
cdr3_aa: CASSAPEAGDQETQYF; cdr3_nt: TGTGCCAGCAGTGCGCCTGAGGCTGGGGACCAAGAGACCCAGTACTTC; j_call: TRBJ2-5; clone_size: .; d_call: .; v_call: TRBV25-1
cdr3_aa: CASSSGQGNSGNTIYF; cdr3_nt: TGCGCCAGCAGCTCGGGACAGGGGAACTCTGGAAACACCATATATTTT; j_call: TRBJ1-3; clone_size: few; d_call: TRBD1; v_call: TRBV5-1
cdr3_aa: CASSERVNEQFF; cdr3_nt: TGCGCCAGCAGTGAAAGGGTCAATGAGCAGTTCTTC; j_call: TRBJ2-1; clone_size: many; d_call: .; v_call: TRBV10-1
cdr3_aa: CASSLGSGSWSYEQYF; cdr3_nt: TGTGCCAGCAGCTTAGGGAGTGGGAGTTGGTCCTACGAGCAGTACTTC; j_call: TRBJ2-7; clone_size: many; d_call: .; v_call: TRBV11-2
cdr3_aa: CASKGSSGVEQYF; cdr3_nt: TGTGCCAGCAAAGGTTCTTCAGGGGTCGAGCAGTACTTC; j_call: TRBJ2-7; clone_size: .; d_call: .; v_call: TRBV27
cdr3_aa: CSVEDLRDRESNTF; cdr3_nt: TGCAGCGTTGAAGATCTTCGGGACAGGGAATCCAACACCTTC; j_call: TRBJ1-2; clone_size: many; d_call: TRBD1; v_call: TRBV29-1
cdr3_aa: CSARVGRGPDYEKLFF; cdr3_nt: TGCAGTGCTAGAGTCGGCAGGGGGCCCGATTATGAAAAACTGTTTTTT; j_call: TRBJ1-4; clone_size: few; d_call: TRBD1; v_call: TRBV20-1
cdr3_aa: CASSGTGVHEQYF; cdr3_nt: TGTGCCAGCAGTGGGACAGGGGTCCACGAGCAGTACTTC; j_call: TRBJ2-7; clone_size: many; d_call: TRBD1; v_call: TRBV6-1